These 18 T cell receptor beta chains were sequenced from one sample in a study of T cell responses to AZD1222 COVID-19 vaccine. TCRdb's table, derived via immunoSEQ multiplex PCR, lists solely in-frame clones and lacks some. The sample has under 200,000 clones; approximately 92% are singletons. The sample in question was peripheral blood, obtained 28 days after the second dose of the MenACWY control vaccine. The receptors were gathered from an adult who received the MenACWY meningococcal vaccine as a control.

This chain links TRBV7-2 with TRBJ2-1; no clear D gene. V lost 6 bases and J 7 bases, leaving 16 bases between the germline ends. This CDR3 comprises 14 residues. Germline V CDR1 and CDR2: SGHTA, FQGNSA. In nucleotides, the CDR3 is TGTGCCAGCAGTTTTAGGGCCCGGTCGAATGAGCAGTTCTTC. It specifies CASSFRARSNEQFF.

The chain carries TRBV28 and TRBJ1-4, with D possibly matching TRBD1 (5 bases). The CDR3 length is 15 residues. Between the trimmed V and J ends, which lost 2 bases and 4 bases, there was a span of 11 bases. Germline loops: CDR1 MDHEN, CDR2 SYDVKM. CDR3 region: CASSLVQGLNEKLFF. In nucleotides, the CDR3 is TGTGCCAGCAGTTTAGTTCAGGGACTTAATGAAAAACTGTTTTTT.

The CDR3 region has the DNA TGTGCCAGCAGACGGGGACTAGCGGGAGTTGGAAATGAGCAGTTCTTC. It encodes CASRRGLAGVGNEQFF. The chain joins TRBV11-3 to TRBJ2-1, with TRBD2 matching 14 bases. The V gene end was trimmed by 6 bases and the J gene end by 7 bases; junction bases not matched to a gene: 8. This CDR3 is built from 16 residues. The germline gives CDR1 SGHNT, CDR2 YENEEA.

This clone has more than one count but fewer than ten. This chain links TRBV7-8 with TRBJ1-1, with TRBD1 as a possible D gene (6 bases). V lost 5 bases to trimming and J lost 5 bases, with 15 bases between them. The length of the CDR3 is 14 residues. The germline CDR1 and CDR2 sequences are SGHVS and FQNEAQ. This CDR3 is CASSHKQGGTEAFF. The CDR3 DNA reads TGTGCCAGCAGCCACAAACAGGGCGGGACTGAAGCTTTCTTT. Supplemented by reference TRBV7-8 and TRBJ1-1, the full variable domain reads GAGVSQSPRYKVAKRGQDVALRCDPISGHVSLFWYQQALGQGPEFLTYFQNEAQLDKSGLPSDRFFAERPEGSVSTLKIQRTQQEDSAVYLCASSHKQGGTEAFFGQGTRLTVV.

The chain uses TRBV10-1 and TRBJ2-1; 7 bases are a match to TRBD2. Germline values: CDR1 WNHNN, CDR2 SYGVQD (reference sequence). CDR3 length equals 16 residues. V shed 2 bases, J shed 5 bases, and the junction held 9 bases outside the gene matches. CDR3 sequence: CASSETSGIRDNEQFF. The CDR3 DNA is TGCGCCAGCAGTGAGACCAGCGGGATAAGGGACAATGAGCAGTTCTTC.

This clone was counted a single time. The gene calls are TRBV12-5 and TRBJ1-1; D may be TRBD1 (5 bases). V was trimmed by 6 bases and J by 1 base, leaving 12 bases between them. CDR1 is LGHNT, CDR2 FRNRAP, per germline. This CDR3 is built from 14 residues. CDR3 in amino acids: CASGSTGGNTEAFF. DNA for the CDR3: TGTGCTAGTGGCTCGACGGGGGGGAACACTGAAGCTTTCTTT. Filled out from reference TRBV12-5 and TRBJ1-1, the complete variable domain reads DARVTQTPRHKVTEMGQEVTMRCQPILGHNTVFWYRQTMMQGLELLAYFRNRAPLDDSGMPKDRFSAEMPDATLATLKIQPSEPRDSAVYFCASGSTGGNTEAFFGQGTRLTVV.

The CDR3, as DNA: TGTGCCACCCACCAGGGGGACAGGGGGTATGAAAAACTGTTTTTT. It codes for CATHQGDRGYEKLFF. The rearrangement joins TRBV15 to TRBJ1-4, with 11 bases that match TRBD1. The CDR3 runs to 15 residues. The germline V gene encodes CDR1 LNHNV and CDR2 YYDKDF (reference sequence). V trimming: 8 bases; J trimming: 6 bases; junction bases outside the gene matches: 8.

J is TRBJ1-5 and V is TRBV3-1 (or the pseudogene TRBV3-2); D is possibly TRBD1 (5 bases). V lost 4 bases, J lost 6 bases, and 10 bases lay in between. The CDR3 runs 13 residues. Germline V gives CDR1 LGHDT, CDR2 YNNKEL (reference sequence). CDR3 residues: CASSPPGGQPQHF. As DNA, the CDR3 is TGTGCCAGCAGCCCACCGGGGGGTCAGCCCCAGCATTTT.

The chain carries TRBV19 and TRBJ1-1, with 8 bases aligning to TRBD1. CDR3 length: 15 amino acids. V shed 5 bases and J 6 bases; nucleotides not matched to a gene: 11. Germline loops: CDR1 LNHDA, CDR2 SQIVND (reference sequence). CDR3 in amino acids: CASSVPQGGMAEAFF. In DNA, the CDR3 is TGTGCCAGTAGTGTACCACAGGGGGGCATGGCTGAAGCTTTCTTT. Full variable domain (missing parts from reference TRBV19 and TRBJ1-1): DGGITQSPKYLFRKEGQNVTLSCEQNLNHDAMYWYRQDPGQGLRLIYYSQIVNDFQKGDIAEGYSVSREKKESFPLTVTSAQKNPTAFYLCASSVPQGGMAEAFFGQGTRLTVV.

The chain couples TRBV28 to TRBJ1-2; no firm D call. The CDR3 loop spans 13 amino acids. V was clipped by 4 bases and J by 4 bases, with 10 bases between them. Germline CDR1 and CDR2: MDHEN and SYDVKM. This CDR3 reads CASSSSGPYGYTF. The CDR3 bases are TGTGCCAGCAGTTCGTCTGGGCCCTATGGCTACACCTTC.

The chain couples TRBV5-1 to TRBJ2-2, with TRBD2 identical over 7 bases. Per the germline V gene, CDR1 is SGHRS and CDR2 is YFSETQ. The CDR3 runs 15 residues. V shed 2 bases, J shed 1 base, and the junction held 2 bases outside the gene matches. The CDR3 spells CASSLAGWNTGELFF. The CDR3 region has the DNA TGCGCCAGCAGCTTAGCGGGATGGAACACCGGGGAGCTGTTTTTT.

The chain recombines TRBV2 with TRBJ1-1; D not resolved. The V and J ends lost 10 bases and 7 bases respectively, with 13 bases between them. The CDR3 loop spans 11 amino acids. CDR1 is SNHLY and CDR2 is FYNNEI in the germline V gene. Here the CDR3 DNA reads TGTGCCATCGCCTGGGAGGGTGAAGCTTTCTTT. As protein: CAIAWEGEAFF.

In DNA form, the CDR3 reads TGTGCCATCAGTGATGACAGGGGCCGGAGCAATCAGCCCCAGCATTTT. Translation: CAISDDRGRSNQPQHF. The V gene is TRBV10-3, the J gene TRBJ1-5, with TRBD1 identical over 8 bases. Per germline, CDR1 ENHRY and CDR2 SYGVKD. V lost 3 bases to trimming and J lost 1 base; unmatched junction nucleotides: 5. CDR3 length: 16 amino acids.

The chain combines TRBV7-9 with TRBJ1-2; D unclear. From germline, CDR1 is SEHNR and CDR2 FQNEAQ (reference sequence). The CDR3 sequence is 13 residues long. Trimming cost V 6 bases and J 8 bases, with 16 bases left between them. CDR3 nucleotide sequence: TGTGCCAGCAGTCCCGACGCTTTGGGCGGCTACACCTTC. Translating gives CASSPDALGGYTF.

The chain has TRBV7-3 and TRBJ2-7; TRBD1 matches at 7 bases. Germline CDR1 SGHTA, CDR2 FQGTGA. With 1 base clipped from V and 5 bases from J, the junction kept 2 bases outside the gene matches. This CDR3 spans 13 amino acids. As DNA, the CDR3 is TGTGCCAGCAGCTTAAAGGGGGCCCACGAGCAGTACTTC. It translates to CASSLKGAHEQYF.

The J gene is TRBJ2-2, the V gene TRBV2; D unresolved. CDR3 length: 13 amino acids. Between the trimmed V and J ends, which lost 2 bases and 7 bases, there was a span of 8 bases. The germline gives CDR1 SNHLY, CDR2 FYNNEI. The CDR3 reads CASSEFWVGELFF. For the CDR3, the DNA is TGTGCCAGCAGTGAATTCTGGGTCGGGGAGCTGTTTTTT.

The DNA for the CDR3 is TGTGCCAGCTCGGAGGGACAGACAAACACTGAAGCTTTCTTT. Translated, it gives CASSEGQTNTEAFF. The chain joins TRBV18 to TRBJ1-1; 7 bases are shared with TRBD1. The CDR3 loop spans 14 amino acids. Germline trimming cut 6 bases from V and 2 bases from J; bases unmatched to any gene: 6. Germline values: CDR1 KGHSH, CDR2 LQKENI.

This chain joins TRBV7-2 and TRBJ1-5; perhaps TRBD1 as D (6 bases). The V gene lost 5 bases and the J gene lost 11 bases, with 19 bases spanning the gap. Germline values: CDR1 SGHTA, CDR2 FQGNSA. CDR3 size: 14 residues. Here the CDR3 DNA reads TGTGCCAGCAGCGCACCCGGGGGGCGAGGGACCCAGCATTTT. It specifies CASSAPGGRGTQHF.